This T cell receptor beta chain was identified during a study of blood T cell repertoires in COVID-19. Assay: immunoSEQ multiplex PCR; the TCRdb copy retains only in-frame clones and omits some. The sample lists 65,000 to 75,000 clones, about 81% occurring once. V was clipped by 0 bases and J by 1 base; unmatched bases: 2. Germline values: CDR1 SGHRS, CDR2 YFSETQ. CDR3 length: 16 residues. Material for sequencing was peripheral blood. This receptor was identified in a man older than 75 with acute or convalescent COVID-19. The chain couples TRBV5-1 to TRBJ2-5, with 11 nucleotides matching TRBD2. As DNA, the CDR3 is TGCGCCAGCAGCTTGGGTACTAGCGGGAGCCAAGAGACCCAGTACTTC. This translates into CASSLGTSGSQETQYF.